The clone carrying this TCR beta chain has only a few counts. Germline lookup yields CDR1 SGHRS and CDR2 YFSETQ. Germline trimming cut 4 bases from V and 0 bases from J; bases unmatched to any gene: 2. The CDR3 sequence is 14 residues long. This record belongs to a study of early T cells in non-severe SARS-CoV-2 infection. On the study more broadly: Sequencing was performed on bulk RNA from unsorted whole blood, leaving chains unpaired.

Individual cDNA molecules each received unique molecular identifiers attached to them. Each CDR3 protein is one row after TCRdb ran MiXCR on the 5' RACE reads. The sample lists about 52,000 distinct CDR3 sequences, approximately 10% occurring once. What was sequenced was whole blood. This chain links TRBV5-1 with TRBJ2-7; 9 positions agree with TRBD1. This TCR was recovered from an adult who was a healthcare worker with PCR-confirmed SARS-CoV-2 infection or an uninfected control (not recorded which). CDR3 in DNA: TGCGCCAGCAGCGGACAGGGGAGCTCCTACGAGCAGTACTTC. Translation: CASSGQGSSYEQYF.